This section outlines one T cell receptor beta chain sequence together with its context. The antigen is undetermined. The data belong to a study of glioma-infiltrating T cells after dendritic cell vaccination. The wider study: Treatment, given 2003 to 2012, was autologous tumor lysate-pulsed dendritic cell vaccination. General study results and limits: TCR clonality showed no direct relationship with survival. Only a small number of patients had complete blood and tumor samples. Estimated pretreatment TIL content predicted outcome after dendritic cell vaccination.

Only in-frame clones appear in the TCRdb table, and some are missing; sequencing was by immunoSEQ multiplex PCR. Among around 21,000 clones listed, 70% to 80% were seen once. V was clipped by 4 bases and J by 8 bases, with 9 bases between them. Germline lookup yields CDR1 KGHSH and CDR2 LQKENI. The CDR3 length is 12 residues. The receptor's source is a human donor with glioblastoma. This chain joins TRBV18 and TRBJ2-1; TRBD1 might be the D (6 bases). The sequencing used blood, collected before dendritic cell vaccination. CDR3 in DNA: TGTGCCAGCTCACGACAGGAACATGAGCAGTTCTTC. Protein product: CASSRQEHEQFF.